The 24 T cell receptor beta chains below all came from one sample that was sequenced in a study of blood T cells in healthy people across ages. The authors ran a second PCR of about 7 to 11 cycles using a sample-barcoded 5' primer and a J-beta primer mix. Each CDR3 protein gets one entry after TCRdb re-called the 5' RACE reads with MiXCR. This table has around 1.5 million distinct CDR3 sequences, roughly 45% appearing once. Sequenced: blood. All receptors come from a woman aged 18-30 years in good health.

Ten or more counts support this clonotype. This chain connects TRBV3-1 to TRBJ2-5, with D hard to call. This CDR3 contains 11 residues. The germline V gene encodes CDR1 LGHDT and CDR2 YNNKEL (reference sequence). Trimming shortened V by 6 bases and J by 1 base, and 3 bases separated the two germline ends. This CDR3 is CASRLQETQYF. CDR3 nucleotide sequence: TGTGCCAGCAGACTCCAAGAGACCCAGTACTTC.

The rearrangement joins TRBV24-1 to TRBJ2-1; D is uncertain. Per germline, CDR1 KGHDR and CDR2 SFDVKD. This CDR3 has 11 residues. V was trimmed by 3 bases and J by 10 bases, leaving 6 bases between them. The CDR3 protein is CATSDRAEQFF. The CDR3 nucleotides are TGTGCCACCAGTGATAGGGCCGAGCAGTTCTTC.

DNA for the CDR3: TGTGCCAGCAGCTTGGTGGGGGCCAGGTCATACGAGCAGTACTTC. This sequence encodes CASSLVGARSYEQYF. The chain joins TRBV5-4 to TRBJ2-7, with D maybe TRBD1 (6 bases). The CDR3 runs 15 residues. Trimming took off 0 bases at V and 4 bases at J, with 14 bases between the two ends. Per the germline V gene, CDR1 is SGHNT and CDR2 is YYREEE (reference sequence).

Comments on this clonotype: Possible read error: a much larger clone is one base away. V is TRBV6-1 and J is TRBJ1-5; possible D gene TRBD1, 6 bases. Per germline, CDR1 MNHNS and CDR2 SASEGT. The CDR3 runs 14 residues. CDR3 sequence: CANSQGRSNQPQHF. The CDR3 DNA is TGTGCCAACAGTCAGGGGAGGAGCAATCAGCCCCAGCATTTT.

This sequence joins TRBV10-3 and TRBJ1-1; D is perhaps TRBD1 (6 bases). The V gene lost 5 bases and the J gene lost 1 base, with 17 bases spanning the gap. The germline gives CDR1 ENHRY, CDR2 SYGVKD. This CDR3 has 16 residues. This CDR3 is CAISPGTLGSNTEAFF. The CDR3 DNA is TGTGCCATCAGTCCCGGGACACTGGGCTCGAACACTGAAGCTTTCTTT.

This clonotype was picked up a small number of times. The chain uses TRBV29-1 and TRBJ2-3; TRBD2 matches at 16 bases. CDR1 and CDR2 from the germline V gene are SQVTM and ANQGSEA. After removal of 7 bases from V and 7 bases from J, the junction contained 8 bases not matched to a gene. The CDR3 is made up of 15 amino acids. For the CDR3, the DNA is TGCAGCGCCGAGGGACTAGCGGGAGGGGATTATACGCAGTATTTT. Amino acid sequence: CSAEGLAGGDYTQYF.

The chain has TRBV6-5 and TRBJ2-7; D is ambiguous. This CDR3 region has 14 residues. V gave up 6 bases and J gave up 1 base, with 13 bases separating them. Per the germline V gene, CDR1 is MNHEY and CDR2 is SVGAGI. The CDR3 loop is CASSLEHTSYEQYF. CDR3 DNA sequence: TGTGCCAGCAGCCTCGAACACACATCCTACGAGCAGTACTTC.

V usage is TRBV5-1 and J usage is TRBJ2-2, with 8 bases lining up with TRBD1. In germline, CDR1 is SGHRS, CDR2 YFSETQ. The CDR3 has 15 residues. V gave up 0 bases and J gave up 6 bases; unmatched junction bases: 4. CDR3 sequence: CASSLDQGAAGELFF. The DNA of the CDR3 is TGCGCCAGCAGCTTGGATCAGGGGGCGGCCGGGGAGCTGTTTTTT.

J is TRBJ1-2 and V is TRBV2; the D gene is possibly TRBD1 (5 bases). Germline-derived CDR1 and CDR2 are SNHLY and FYNNEI. Trimming shortened V by 6 bases and J by 4 bases, and 18 bases separated the two germline ends. This CDR3 is built from 15 residues. The CDR3 here is CASRGPLSVSYGYTF. The CDR3 DNA follows: TGTGCCAGCAGGGGACCGCTCTCTGTAAGCTATGGCTACACCTTC. Complete variable domain (other parts from reference TRBV2 and TRBJ1-2): EPEVTQTPSHQVTQMGQEVILRCVPISNHLYFYWYRQILGQKVEFLVSFYNNEISEKSEIFDDQFSVERPDGSNFTLKIRSTKLEDSAMYFCASRGPLSVSYGYTFGSGTRLTVV.

The rearrangement joins TRBV5-1 to TRBJ2-3, with D perhaps TRBD1 (6 bases). The CDR3 totals 15 residues. The germline V and J ends were trimmed by 4 bases and 1 base, with 13 bases remaining between them. Germline V gene data show CDR1 as SGHRS and CDR2 as YFSETQ. The CDR3 sequence is CASSAQGMGTDTQYF. The CDR3, as DNA: TGCGCCAGCAGCGCACAGGGAATGGGCACAGATACGCAGTATTTT.

This rearrangement joins TRBV14 to TRBJ1-2; D is undetermined. The V and J ends lost 4 bases and 3 bases respectively, with 15 bases between them. The length of the CDR3 is 15 residues. CDR1 is SGHDN and CDR2 is FVKESK in the germline V gene. The DNA of the CDR3 is TGTGCCAGCAGCCGCTCTCTAAGGAAACACTATGGCTACACCTTC. It encodes CASSRSLRKHYGYTF.

The chain couples TRBV3-1 to TRBJ2-3, with 9 bases lining up with TRBD2. V dropped 4 bases and J dropped 1; count of bases not matched to a gene: 3. The CDR3 is 15 residues long. Per germline, CDR1 LGHDT and CDR2 YNNKEL (reference sequence). CDR3 DNA: TGTGCCAGCAGCCGGGCTAGCGGGGGCACAGATACGCAGTATTTT. Translation gives CASSRASGGTDTQYF.

This clonotype has a single count. One junction end disagrees with the germline gene, perhaps due to a read error. This chain uses TRBV7-9 with TRBJ2-5; no firm D call. Per germline, CDR1 SEHNR and CDR2 FQNEAQ (reference sequence). This CDR3 comprises 11 residues. The CDR3 DNA reads TGTGCCACCAGCTTATCCTATGAGCAGTACTTC. This codes for CATSLSYEQYF.

This chain uses TRBV30 with TRBJ2-7; 7 nucleotides align to TRBD1. Germline trimming cut 2 bases from V and 6 bases from J; bases unmatched to any gene: 10. Germline CDR1 GTSNPN, CDR2 SVGIG (reference sequence). The CDR3 sequence is 14 residues long. CDR3 sequence reads: CAWSRDSTASEQYF. Here the CDR3 DNA reads TGTGCCTGGAGTCGGGACAGTACTGCAAGCGAGCAGTACTTC.

This clonotype occurred a few times. CDR3 protein: CASSPLRGGDSGGYTF. The CDR3 DNA sequence: TGCGCCAGCAGCCCTCTAAGGGGAGGGGATAGTGGTGGCTACACCTTC. The V call is TRBV4-1, the J call TRBJ1-2, with a weak D call TRBD1 (5 bases). The germline CDR1 and CDR2 sequences are MGHRA and YSYEKL. CDR3 length equals 16 residues. V lost 4 bases and J 7 bases, leaving 22 bases between the germline ends.

This chain uses TRBV9 with TRBJ1-2; D gene ambiguous. V dropped 4 bases and J dropped 4 bases, with 17 bases sitting between them. Germline lookup yields CDR1 SGDLS and CDR2 YYNGEE. The CDR3 runs to 15 residues. CDR3 nucleotide sequence: TGTGCCAGCAGCCCCGAAGGACCGAGCCTCTATGGCTACACCTTC. Its protein is CASSPEGPSLYGYTF. Supplemented by reference TRBV9 and TRBJ1-2, the full variable domain reads DSGVTQTPKHLITATGQRVTLRCSPRSGDLSVYWYQQSLDQGLQFLIQYYNGEERAKGNILERFSAQQFPDLHSELNLSSLELGDSALYFCASSPEGPSLYGYTFGSGTRLTVV.

This clonotype turned up a few times. The V call is TRBV20-1, the J call TRBJ2-7; 10 bases line up with TRBD2. V lost 2 bases, J lost 5 bases, and 3 bases stayed unmatched. Germline-derived CDR1 and CDR2 are DFQATT and SNEGSKA (reference sequence). There are 13 residues in the CDR3. The CDR3 DNA follows: TGCAGTGCTAGACCTAGCGGGAGAAACGAGCAGTACTTC. It yields the protein CSARPSGRNEQYF.

The sample holds a few counts of this clonotype. This chain uses TRBV6-6 with TRBJ2-4; weak D call: TRBD2 (6 bases). Germline V gene data show CDR1 as MNHNY and CDR2 as SVGAGI (reference sequence). Between the trimmed V and J ends, which lost 5 bases and 0 bases, there was a span of 11 bases. The CDR3 covers 15 residues. The DNA of the CDR3 is TGTGCCAGCAGTCGCAACGGGGGAGCCAAAAACATTCAGTACTTC. Translation: CASSRNGGAKNIQYF.

V and J are TRBV21-1 and TRBJ1-2; TRBD1, as called in the table, went unchecked against the DNA. TRBV21-1 is recorded as a pseudogene. This CDR3 comprises 14 residues. CDR3 loop: CASSGRQGAGGYTF. The CDR3 region has the DNA TGTGCCAGCAGCGGTCGACAGGGGGCTGGGGGCTACACCTTC.

The J gene is TRBJ1-2, the V gene TRBV20-1, with unresolved D. This CDR3 is built from 14 residues. Germline V gene lookup returns CDR1 DFQATT and CDR2 SNEGSKA (reference sequence). The ends were cut back, 0 bases at V and 3 bases at J, with 11 bases in the middle. The CDR3 DNA reads TGCAGTGCTAGAGAAATGGTCGGGGACTATGGCTACACCTTC. Protein sequence: CSAREMVGDYGYTF.

This chain links TRBV29-1 with TRBJ2-4; maybe TRBD1 (6 bases). The V gene's germline CDR1 is SQVTM and CDR2 ANQGSEA. V gave up 6 bases and J gave up 0 bases, with 12 bases separating them. The length of the CDR3 is 14 residues. The DNA of the CDR3 is TGCAGCGTGGGGGCAGCCCTAGCCAAAAACATTCAGTACTTC. Its protein is CSVGAALAKNIQYF. The entire variable domain, with the rest obtained from reference TRBV29-1 and TRBJ2-4, is as follows: SAVISQKPSRDICQRGTSLTIQCQVDSQVTMMFWYRQQPGQSLTLIATANQGSEATYESGFVIDKFPISRPNLTFSTLTVSNMSPEDSSIYLCSVGAALAKNIQYFGAGTRLSVL.

This rearrangement joins TRBV5-1 to TRBJ2-5; 8 nucleotides line up with TRBD2. V shed 6 bases and J 11 bases; nucleotides not matched to a gene: 18. Germline CDR1 and CDR2: SGHRS and YFSETQ. The CDR3 covers 15 residues. CDR3 loop: CASILGLAPLGEQYF. The CDR3 bases are TGCGCCAGCATCCTAGGACTAGCCCCTTTAGGTGAGCAGTACTTC.

The CDR3 protein is CASSFEQSASPPNNEQFF. Here the CDR3 DNA reads TGTGCCAGCAGTTTCGAACAGTCGGCCAGCCCCCCTAACAATGAGCAGTTCTTC. The chain is built from TRBV27 and TRBJ2-1; no firm D call. CDR1 is MNHEY and CDR2 is SMNVEV in the germline V gene (reference sequence). Trimming left V 3 bases short and J 5 bases short, with 23 bases between. The CDR3 totals 18 residues.

V is TRBV20-1 and J is TRBJ1-2, with D possibly matching TRBD1 (5 bases). The CDR3 totals 14 residues. Germline-derived CDR1 and CDR2 are DFQATT and SNEGSKA (reference sequence). With 3 bases removed from V and 4 bases from J, the gap between germline ends came to 15 bases. Here the CDR3 reads CSASGGDHPYGYTF. The CDR3 DNA reads as TGCAGTGCTAGCGGGGGGGACCACCCCTATGGCTACACCTTC.